The 11 T cell receptor beta chains reported below all come from one sample, sequenced in a study of blood T cell repertoires in COVID-19. The data were produced by immunoSEQ multiplex PCR, yet TCRdb's version contains in-frame clones alone and is incomplete. The table has over 250,000 clones, 80% to 90% seen once. Sample: peripheral blood. Receptor source: a woman in her 70s with acute or convalescent COVID-19.

The chain uses TRBV20-1 and TRBJ2-1, with TRBD2 matching over 9 bases. With 3 bases clipped from V and 8 bases from J, the junction kept 11 bases outside the gene matches. The germline V gene encodes CDR1 DFQATT and CDR2 SNEGSKA (reference sequence). The CDR3 is 15 amino acids. Here the CDR3 DNA reads TGCAGTGCTAGTGCTTCGGCTAGCGGGGTGGATGAGCAGTTCTTC. It specifies CSASASASGVDEQFF.

This clone was observed a single time. V and J are TRBV5-1 and TRBJ2-7; possible D gene TRBD1, 5 bases. Germline-derived CDR1 and CDR2 are SGHRS and YFSETQ. The CDR3 has 14 amino acids. Trimming cost V 0 bases and J 2 bases, with 9 bases left between them. Here the CDR3 DNA reads TGCGCCAGCAGCTTGGGACAGACCCCCTACGAGCAGTACTTC. Encoded protein: CASSLGQTPYEQYF.

J is TRBJ2-7 and V is TRBV4-1; 8 positions match TRBD1. Germline values: CDR1 MGHRA, CDR2 YSYEKL. This CDR3 has 16 amino acids. J was trimmed by 3 bases and V by 0 bases; bases with no gene match: 7. CDR3 sequence (DNA): TGCGCCAGCAGCCAAGATAGGGGGACAGGACGCTACGAGCAGTACTTC. This sequence encodes CASSQDRGTGRYEQYF.

The chain has TRBV14 and TRBJ2-2; D remains ambiguous. V lost 1 base and J 8 bases, leaving 11 bases between the germline ends. The CDR3 consists of 14 residues. Germline V gives CDR1 SGHDN, CDR2 FVKESK. CDR3 nucleotide sequence: TGTGCCAGCAGCCAAGCTACAGCTGGGGGGGAGCTGTTTTTT. Encoded protein: CASSQATAGGELFF.

The rearrangement uses TRBV29-1 and TRBJ2-5; TRBD1 is a possible D gene (5 bases). The V and J ends lost 4 bases and 4 bases respectively, with 10 bases between them. CDR1 and CDR2 (germline): SQVTM, ANQGSEA. There are 12 residues in the CDR3. CDR3 amino acids: CSVARRAETQYF. DNA for the CDR3: TGCAGCGTTGCGCGCAGGGCAGAGACCCAGTACTTC.

This sequence joins TRBV18 and TRBJ2-1, with a tentative D call TRBD2 (6 bases). Trimming left V 1 base short and J 5 bases short, with 18 bases between. The CDR3 has 17 amino acids. CDR1 is KGHSH, CDR2 LQKENI, per germline. CDR3 bases: TGTGCCAGCTCACCACTTTTCTTTGGAGGGAATAACAATGAGCAGTTCTTC. Translated, it gives CASSPLFFGGNNNEQFF.

The V call is TRBV27, the J call TRBJ1-1, with 7 nucleotides matching TRBD1. The CDR3 extends over 15 amino acids. CDR1 is MNHEY, CDR2 SMNVEV, per germline (reference sequence). The trim removed 5 bases at V and 0 bases at J, leaving 6 bases unmatched. The CDR3 loop is CASSKLGTVNTEAFF. The CDR3 DNA reads as TGTGCCAGCAGTAAACTTGGGACAGTGAACACTGAAGCTTTCTTT.

V gene TRBV20-1 combines with J gene TRBJ2-5, with D unresolved. Germline-derived CDR1 and CDR2 are DFQATT and SNEGSKA (reference sequence). Deletions cut 4 bases from V and 5 bases from J, with 8 bases between. The CDR3 loop spans 11 amino acids. CDR3 loop: CSANLLETQYF. As DNA, the CDR3 is TGCAGTGCTAATTTACTGGAGACCCAGTACTTC.

This chain joins TRBV14 and TRBJ1-1; no clear D. Per germline, CDR1 SGHDN and CDR2 FVKESK. Trimming left V 1 base short and J 1 base short, with 7 bases between. The CDR3 is 14 amino acids. In DNA, the CDR3 is TGTGCCAGCAGCCAAGGAGGGCGGAACACTGAAGCTTTCTTT. This sequence encodes CASSQGGRNTEAFF.

This clone showed up just once. The chain links TRBV12-3 or TRBV12-4 to TRBJ2-2, with D possibly matching TRBD1 (6 bases). Trimming shortened V by 6 bases and J by 6 bases, and 11 bases separated the two germline ends. CDR3 size: 13 residues. CDR3 region: CASRGTGPGELFF. CDR3 bases: TGTGCCAGCAGGGGAACAGGGCCCGGGGAGCTGTTTTTT.

The chain has TRBV7-8 and TRBJ1-2, with D unclear. The CDR3 contains 15 residues. The germline V gene encodes CDR1 SGHVS and CDR2 FQNEAQ. Trimming left V 0 bases short and J 4 bases short, with 12 bases between. CDR3 protein: CASSLASGYGYGYTF. In DNA, the CDR3 is TGTGCCAGCAGCTTAGCGTCGGGGTACGGCTATGGCTACACCTTC.